This T cell receptor (beta chain) was obtained from a study of regulatory T cells in long-lasting Graves disease. Whole-study findings and limits: The TCR repertoire of persistent Graves' patients was less diverse than that of newly diagnosed ones. A greater number of public clonotypes (more than 2,500) was shared by persistent patients than by new patients (about 890).

About this clonotype itself: Its cognate antigen is unknown.

Trimming removed 1 base from V and 7 bases from J, with 11 bases in between. Per the germline V gene, CDR1 is MNHNS and CDR2 is SASEGT. The CDR3 is 14 amino acids. In building TCR beta libraries, iRepertoire HTBI primers were used together with Arm-PCR of CDR3 regions. TCRdb used MiXCR to reprocess the multiplex PCR reads, holding one entry per CDR3 protein. The sample consists of over 400,000 distinct CDR3 sequences, 11% to 15% of them appearing once. Time point specified: newly diagnosed GD, antithyroid drugs for less than 3 months. PBMC RNA was the source of the TCR library. These records were also assigned to another study, of T cells in Graves' hyperthyroidism and ophthalmopathy. That work contributes: Model predictions of ophthalmopathy came a median roughly 6.7 months before onset.

The sample in question was peripheral blood mononuclear cells (PBMCs), obtained at new diagnosis, from a patient treated with antithyroid drugs. This clonotype originated in a woman aged 45 to 65 with Graves disease. The chain joins TRBV6-1 to TRBJ1-5, with D possibly matching TRBD1 (6 bases). CDR3 in amino acids: CASSEGVGAQPQHF. The DNA of the CDR3 is TGTGCCAGCAGTGAAGGGGTGGGGGCCCAGCCCCAGCATTTT.